The 19 T cell receptor beta chains in this list originate from one sample, sequenced in a study of CD4 and CD8 cells across lung adenocarcinoma regions. TCRdb recomputed calls from the PCR reads with MiXCR, one row per CDR3 protein. The sample holds about 19,000 distinct CDR3 sequences, more than 45% seen once. The material sequenced was CD4+ T cells from the margin of a lung tumor. The receptors originated from a male donor with lung adenocarcinoma. The CD4 and CD8 labels of this study may be unreliable.

The V and J genes are TRBV24-1 and TRBJ2-3, with 7 bases lining up with TRBD1. Germline CDR1 is KGHDR and CDR2 is SFDVKD. CDR3 size: 15 residues. The CDR3: CGAGDGDRYTVTQYF. Here the CDR3 DNA reads TGTGGCGCGGGTGATGGGGACAGATACACAGTGACGCAGTATTTT.

In this sample, this clonotype turned up many times. The chain joins TRBV6-5 to TRBJ2-3; D call uncertain. The CDR3 is made up of 15 amino acids. Germline assignment: CDR1 MNHEY and CDR2 SVGAGI. Trimming left V 0 bases short and J 0 bases short, with 7 bases between. CDR3 in amino acids: CASSYSAVSTDTQYF. The CDR3 nucleotides are TGTGCCAGCAGTTACTCTGCCGTTAGCACAGATACGCAGTATTTT.

The chain joins TRBV4-1 to TRBJ2-1; 8 bases map to TRBD1. The DNA end lines up better with TRBJ2-5; the J call may be wrong. The CDR3 has 15 residues. Germline V CDR1 and CDR2: MGHRA, YSYEKL. CDR3 protein: CASSQGTGLGETQYF. CDR3 coding DNA: TGCGCCAGCAGCCAAGGGACAGGGCTTGGAGAGACCCAGTACTTC.

The chain has TRBV6-5 and TRBJ2-5; perhaps TRBD1 as D (6 bases). The V end was cut by 4 bases, the J end by 2 bases, with 17 bases between. Germline V gives CDR1 MNHEY, CDR2 SVGAGI. The CDR3 loop spans 16 amino acids. The CDR3 DNA sequence: TGTGCCAGCAGTTCCCCTCGTTACAGGGCGCAAGAGACCCAGTACTTC. As protein: CASSSPRYRAQETQYF.

The V gene is TRBV4-2, the J gene TRBJ2-1; the match to TRBD2 covers 7 bases. The end of the DNA fits TRBJ2-7 better, so the J call may be wrong. Per germline, CDR1 LGHNA and CDR2 YNFKEQ. The CDR3 spans 16 residues. The CDR3 nucleotides are TGTGCCAGCGGGGGGGACGGGGGACCCGACCCAGAGACGCAGTACTTC. Translating gives CASGGDGGPDPETQYF.

This clonotype was seen more than once but under ten times. This chain connects TRBV3-1 to TRBJ1-2; D remains ambiguous. V shed 1 base and J shed 0 bases, with 6 bases lying between them. CDR3 length equals 14 residues. From germline, CDR1 is LGHDT and CDR2 YNNKEL (reference sequence). CDR3 nucleotide sequence: TGTGCCAGCAGCCAAGGGATAGCTAACTATGGCTACACCTTC. Translated, it gives CASSQGIANYGYTF.

Concerning this clonotype: An end of the junction does not agree with germline; a read error may underlie this. The chain carries TRBV6-4 and TRBJ2-4, with D possibly being TRBD2 (5 bases). The CDR3 length is 15 residues. CDR1 and CDR2 (germline): MRHNA, SNTAGT. For the CDR3, the DNA is TGTGCCAGCAGTTCGGGGATGTGGAGCGAAAATATTCAGTACTTC. It is translated as CASSSGMWSENIQYF.

This clonotype was counted at least ten times. V and J are TRBV20-1 and TRBJ2-4, with D tentatively TRBD2 (6 bases). Germline CDR1 and CDR2: DFQATT and SNEGSKA (reference sequence). The CDR3 length is 18 residues. The V and J ends lost 3 bases and 1 base respectively, with 22 bases between them. The DNA for the CDR3 is TGCAGTGCTAGGGATACTAGCCCTCAACCCTTTGCCAAAAACATTCAGTACTTC. Protein sequence: CSARDTSPQPFAKNIQYF.

The V call is TRBV12-3 or TRBV12-4, the J call TRBJ2-3, with TRBD2 matching 9 bases. The CDR3 spans 15 residues. J lost 3 bases, V lost 3 bases, and 4 bases had no gene match. CDR3 in DNA: TGTGCCAGCAGTTTTCCCGCGGGAGGGACAGATACGCAGTATTTT. It translates to CASSFPAGGTDTQYF.

There are a few counts of this clonotype. The chain employs TRBV6-1 and TRBJ2-2; D unresolved. V was shortened by 6 bases and J by 5 bases, with 13 bases between the two germline ends. CDR3 length: 14 amino acids. Germline V lookup: CDR1 MNHNS, CDR2 SASEGT. For the CDR3, the DNA is TGTGCCAGCAGAAGGACCCTGGGGACCGGGGAGCTGTTTTTT. As protein: CASRRTLGTGELFF.

This clonotype was found a few times. The rearrangement links TRBV6-1 to TRBJ2-2; possibly TRBD1 or TRBD2 for D (5 bases each). Germline CDR1 reads MNHNS; CDR2 reads SASEGT. V lost 7 bases to trimming and J lost 4 bases, with 16 bases between them. The CDR3 has 15 residues. CDR3 DNA sequence: TGTGCCAGCAAGGAGGAACCAGGGTCCACCGGGGAGCTGTTTTTT. Translation gives CASKEEPGSTGELFF.

This clonotype was recorded at least ten times. The chain couples TRBV12-3 or TRBV12-4 to TRBJ2-3; D gene unclear. V shed 3 bases and J shed 2 bases, with 9 bases lying between them. The CDR3 loop spans 14 amino acids. The CDR3 protein is CASSLTQPTDTQYF. The CDR3 bases are TGTGCCAGCAGTTTGACCCAACCCACAGATACGCAGTATTTT.

This clonotype qualifies as large. The CDR3 here is CASSEVPPPGEQYF. The DNA of the CDR3 is TGTGCCAGCAGTGAAGTACCGCCCCCTGGCGAGCAGTACTTC. This chain uses TRBV6-1 with TRBJ2-5; D call uncertain. Judging by the DNA end, TRBJ2-7 fits better; the J call may be wrong. The CDR3 totals 14 residues. Germline values: CDR1 MNHNS, CDR2 SASEGT.

The CDR3 sequence is CASSLAAGDTDTQYF. The CDR3 coding sequence is TGTGCCAGCAGCTTAGCGGCAGGGGATACAGATACGCAGTATTTT. V gene TRBV7-2 combines with J gene TRBJ2-3, with a possible D match to TRBD1 (6 bases). Germline loops: CDR1 SGHTA, CDR2 FQGNSA. Trimming cost V 0 bases and J 3 bases, with 10 bases left between them. The CDR3 consists of 15 residues.

This clonotype was found many times. The chain couples TRBV7-6 to TRBJ2-5; the D is unclear. The CDR3 has 12 residues. Germline V CDR1 and CDR2: SGHVS, FNYEAQ. V lost 5 bases to trimming and J lost 4 bases, with 8 bases between them. In nucleotides, the CDR3 is TGTGCCAGCAGCCAACATGGAGAGACCCAGTACTTC. Its translation is CASSQHGETQYF. Full variable domain (outside the CDR3, taken from reference TRBV7-6 and TRBJ2-5): GAGVSQSPRYKVTKRGQDVALRCDPISGHVSLYWYRQALGQGPEFLTYFNYEAQQDKSGLPNDRFSAERPEGSISTLTIQRTEQRDSAMYRCASSQHGETQYFGPGTRLLVL.

This clonotype was seen just once. The chain recombines TRBV6-1 with TRBJ2-1, with 8 nucleotides matching TRBD2. The J call is uncertain, as TRBJ2-7 better fits the DNA end. CDR3 length equals 15 residues. Germline V gene data show CDR1 as MNHNS and CDR2 as SASEGT. CDR3 bases: TGTGCCAGCAGTGAAATGGCTAGCGGGTACTACGAGCAGTACTTC. Its protein product is CASSEMASGYYEQYF.

This clonotype appeared a few times. The chain has TRBV6-1 and TRBJ2-1; the D gene could be TRBD1 or TRBD2 (6 bases each). CDR3 length: 15 amino acids. CDR1 and CDR2 (germline): MNHNS, SASEGT. Trimming cost V 6 bases and J 7 bases, with 19 bases left between them. The CDR3 DNA follows: TGTGCCAGCAGCGCCAGGGGCGGGGCCTGGAATGAGCAGTTCTTC. Protein product: CASSARGGAWNEQFF.

This clonotype was picked up one time. J is TRBJ2-2 and V is TRBV27; D perhaps matches TRBD2 (5 bases). The CDR3 sequence is 16 residues long. CDR1 and CDR2 from the germline V gene are MNHEY and SMNVEV (reference sequence). Trimming cost V 6 bases and J 4 bases, with 18 bases left between them. The CDR3 coding sequence is TGTGCCAGCAGGACGGACTGGCGGACGCTCACCGGGGAGCTGTTTTTT. Protein: CASRTDWRTLTGELFF.

This chain uses TRBV6-1 with TRBJ2-2, with unresolved D. CDR1 is MNHNS and CDR2 is SASEGT in the germline V gene. CDR3 length equals 13 residues. V was shortened by 6 bases and J by 5 bases, with 10 bases between the two germline ends. The CDR3 DNA reads as TGTGCCAGCAGAGGCAGGTCTACCGGGGAGCTGTTTTTT. This translates into CASRGRSTGELFF.